This TCR beta chain was recovered during a study of T cells after yellow fever vaccination (dated by TCRdb to between 2018 and 2020). About the investigation overall: The SMART-Seq v4 Ultra Low Input RNA kit was used to prepare libraries from fractions with low cell numbers. To track T-cell clones before and after primary and booster YFV17D yellow fever vaccination, bulk TCR alpha and beta repertoires were sequenced longitudinally. Two healthy male donors made up the cohort, one aged 18 to 30 years and the other aged 30 to 40 years. Blood samples were taken at several timepoints before and after primary and secondary immunization, and bulk PBMC replicates and cell subsets were isolated. On the study overall, not on this receptor specifically: Because the study included only a couple of donors, the extent to which the findings can be generalized is limited. Most clones expanded after primary vaccination (approximately 96% of CD4 and 70% to 90% of CD8) were re-detected after the booster, suggesting that broad memory maintenance occurred. FACS-sorted repertoires could contain abundant contaminating clonotypes from the bulk population, so computational filtering was required. Compared with the primary T-cell response, the secondary T-cell response was weaker but faster, peaking on day 5 rather than day 15. A small fraction of clonotypes showed up in both the CD4 and CD8 compartments, probably as a result of convergent recombination.

TCR cDNA was synthesized by 5'RACE template switching, through which a universal primer site and unique molecular identifiers were introduced. Priming for cDNA synthesis came from both the TCR alpha and TCR beta constant segments. Two PCR steps were used to amplify libraries, with sample barcodes and sequencing adapters being added in the second step. Sequencing of the libraries was done on either Illumina HiSeq 2500 (2x100 bp) or NovaSeq (2x150 bp). The paper's data handling went like this. Reads were demultiplexed and collapsed into UMI consensus sequences with MIGEC, and V(D)J alignment was performed with MiXCR. Vaccine-responding clonotypes were defined with edgeR using replicate PBMC samples, requiring FDR below 0.01 and a log2 fold change above 5 up to day 15. Bulk clonotypes were assigned CD4 or CD8 identity according to which sequenced CD4 or CD8 repertoire held them at higher abundance. The public reads were run again by TCRdb, first through fastp at Q25 and then through MiXCR, and only productive beta chains were kept. Each record represents a unique CDR3 protein, reported with the most common genes and DNA among its rows. V and J calls and clone size were set by TCRdb, not the authors. For this sample the table gives 300,000 or so distinct CDR3 sequences, of which roughly 13% were detected only once. The leading ten clones occupy roughly 0.5% of the sample.

What this sample's treatment or condition label stands for: live attenuated yellow fever vaccine strain. A standard Ficoll-Paque protocol was used to isolate PBMCs from peripheral blood. Dynabeads CD4 and CD8 positive selection kits were used to isolate CD4 and CD8 T-cell fractions. TriZol was used to extract RNA from bulk PBMCs, CD4 and CD8 fractions, and dextramer-positive and dextramer-negative fractions. At least ten counts were recorded for this clonotype. Its antigen is unknown. No per-base quality is available; no much larger clone lies one base away. The CDR3 contains 12 residues, cysteine and phenylalanine counted. CDR3 DNA is the only sequence kept; it has 36 bases, read in frame from the first base. V drops 7 bases and J drops 0 bases, leaving 9 bases in between. Sequences SQVTM (CDR1) and ANQGSEA (CDR2) are obtained from the germline V gene.

This receptor was obtained from a man younger than 40 who received the YFV17D yellow fever vaccine. The specimen was CD4+ T cells sorted from PBMCs, collected 45 days after the yellow fever booster vaccination. Rearrangement joined TRBV29-1 to TRBJ1-2; a weak D assignment points to TRBD1 (5 bases agree). The DNA sequence is as follows: TGCAGCGCTGGGGGGGCTAACTATGGCTACACCTTC. The encoded protein is CSAGGANYGYTF.